The rows below give T cell receptor beta chains drawn from one sample of a study of shared clonotypes between healthy human individuals. Produced via immunoSEQ multiplex PCR; TCRdb's table is partial and in-frame only. The table includes about 680,000 clones, about 92% detected once. Sequenced sample: naive CD8+ T cells sorted from blood. Receptors originate from a man younger than 45 in good health. CDR3s include the opening cysteine and the closing phenylalanine or tryptophan. A D gene is named only where the DNA matches it firmly. Expanded clones are given a class, and other clones once, few, many or no size at all.

J gene: TRBJ1-1
D gene: -
clone size: -
CDR3 length: 15
V gene: TRBV4-3
CDR3 DNA: TGCGCCAGCAGCCCGGAACTCGGGTCCAACACTGAAGCTTTCTTT
CDR3 protein: CASSPELGSNTEAFF

J gene: TRBJ1-5
D gene: -
clone size: -
CDR3 length: 15
V gene: TRBV5-1
CDR3 DNA: TGCGCCAGCAGCGGACATAGGATCAGAGAACAGCCCCAGCATTTT
CDR3 protein: CASSGHRIREQPQHF

J gene: TRBJ1-4
D gene: -
clone size: -
CDR3 length: 13
V gene: TRBV7-9
CDR3 DNA: TGTGCCAGCAGCTGGGGTCCCAGTCTGCCCAGCTTATTT
CDR3 protein: CASSWGPSLPSLF

J gene: TRBJ2-7
D gene: TRBD1
clone size: -
CDR3 length: 20
V gene: TRBV6-4
CDR3 DNA: TGTGCCAGCAGACTTTTAGGGACAGGGGGCAATAAGGGGGTGGACTACGAGCAGTACTTC
CDR3 protein: CASRLLGTGGNKGVDYEQYF

J gene: TRBJ2-7
D gene: -
clone size: once
CDR3 length: 14
V gene: TRBV25-1
CDR3 DNA: TGTGCCAGCAGTGGACAGTACACTACCTACGAGCAGTACTTC
CDR3 protein: CASSGQYTTYEQYF

J gene: TRBJ2-7
D gene: -
clone size: -
CDR3 length: 17
V gene: TRBV4-1
CDR3 DNA: TGCGCCAGCAGCCAAGAAATAGGAGTTCGGAACAACAACGAGCAGTACTTC
CDR3 protein: CASSQEIGVRNNNEQYF

J gene: TRBJ1-1
D gene: -
clone size: once
CDR3 length: 13
V gene: TRBV27
CDR3 DNA: TGTGCCAGCAAGGAGTCAGGGAACACTGAAGCTTTCTTT
CDR3 protein: CASKESGNTEAFF

J gene: TRBJ1-5
D gene: -
clone size: -
CDR3 length: 12
V gene: TRBV7-9
CDR3 DNA: TGTGCCAGCAGCTTTTTAAATCAGCCCCAGCATTTT
CDR3 protein: CASSFLNQPQHF

J gene: TRBJ2-7
D gene: TRBD2
clone size: -
CDR3 length: 16
V gene: TRBV4-1
CDR3 DNA: TGCGCCAGCAGCCAGGCACTAGCGGGAGGGTCCTACGAGCAGTACTTC
CDR3 protein: CASSQALAGGSYEQYF

J gene: TRBJ1-5
D gene: -
clone size: -
CDR3 length: 12
V gene: TRBV29-1
CDR3 DNA: TGCAGCGTTGGCAGCGAGGGAGAGCCCCAGCATTTT
CDR3 protein: CSVGSEGEPQHF

J gene: TRBJ2-4
D gene: -
clone size: -
CDR3 length: 14
V gene: TRBV27
CDR3 DNA: TGTGCCAGCAGTTTTGGGGTAGCCAAAAACATTCAGTACTTC
CDR3 protein: CASSFGVAKNIQYF

J gene: TRBJ2-7
D gene: -
clone size: -
CDR3 length: 16
V gene: TRBV7-9
CDR3 DNA: TGTGCCAGCAGCTCCGGCTTCCGGGACGAAACCTACGAGCAGTACTTC
CDR3 protein: CASSSGFRDETYEQYF

J gene: TRBJ1-1
D gene: TRBD1
clone size: -
CDR3 length: 15
V gene: TRBV7-9
CDR3 DNA: TGTGCCAGCAGCTTTCCGACAGGGATGAACACTGAAGCTTTCTTT
CDR3 protein: CASSFPTGMNTEAFF

J gene: TRBJ2-7
D gene: -
clone size: -
CDR3 length: 12
V gene: TRBV27
CDR3 DNA: TGTGCCAGCAGCAACAGGGTAGACGAGCAGTACTTC
CDR3 protein: CASSNRVDEQYF

J gene: TRBJ2-1
D gene: TRBD2
clone size: once
CDR3 length: 19
V gene: TRBV11-3
CDR3 DNA: TGTGCCAGCAGCCAACGGTTTGGACTAGCGGGAGTAAGCTACAATGAGCAGTTCTTC
CDR3 protein: CASSQRFGLAGVSYNEQFF

J gene: TRBJ2-7
D gene: -
clone size: -
CDR3 length: 18
V gene: TRBV11-2
CDR3 DNA: TGTGCCAGCAGCTTAACTGGGTCCGTAGGACAGAGCTCCTACGAGCAGTACTTC
CDR3 protein: CASSLTGSVGQSSYEQYF

J gene: TRBJ1-1
D gene: -
clone size: -
CDR3 length: 13
V gene: TRBV28
CDR3 DNA: TGTGCCAGCAGAGGACAAATGAACACTGAAGCTTTCTTT
CDR3 protein: CASRGQMNTEAFF

J gene: TRBJ2-3
D gene: -
clone size: -
CDR3 length: 17
V gene: TRBV4-1
CDR3 DNA: TGCGCCAGCAGCCAAGTTCCCGGATCTGGGGTGACAGATACGCAGTATTTT
CDR3 protein: CASSQVPGSGVTDTQYF

J gene: TRBJ2-2
D gene: TRBD1
clone size: -
CDR3 length: 17
V gene: TRBV6-1
CDR3 DNA: TGTGCCAGCAGTGAGGACACAGGGGGTCTTTACACCGGGGAGCTGTTTTTT
CDR3 protein: CASSEDTGGLYTGELFF

J gene: TRBJ1-4
D gene: TRBD1
clone size: -
CDR3 length: 15
V gene: TRBV4-1
CDR3 DNA: TGCGCCAGCAGCCAAGATGATGGGACAGACGAAAAACTGTTTTTT
CDR3 protein: CASSQDDGTDEKLFF

J gene: TRBJ2-7
D gene: TRBD2
clone size: -
CDR3 length: 15
V gene: TRBV4-1
CDR3 DNA: TGCGCCAGCAGCCAATCTGCGGGACTAGCGCCAGAGCAGTACTTC
CDR3 protein: CASSQSAGLAPEQYF

J gene: TRBJ2-7
D gene: -
clone size: few
CDR3 length: 12
V gene: TRBV30
CDR3 DNA: TGTGCCTGGAGTGACCCAGAATACGAGCAGTACTTC
CDR3 protein: CAWSDPEYEQYF

J gene: TRBJ2-7
D gene: TRBD2
clone size: -
CDR3 length: 15
V gene: TRBV19
CDR3 DNA: TGTGCCAGTAGTGGTACTAGCGATAGCTCCTACGAGCAGTACTTC
CDR3 protein: CASSGTSDSSYEQYF

J gene: TRBJ1-2
D gene: -
clone size: few
CDR3 length: 14
V gene: TRBV28
CDR3 DNA: TGTGCCAGCAGTGGGGCAGACACTAACTATGGCTACACCTTC
CDR3 protein: CASSGADTNYGYTF

J gene: TRBJ1-4
D gene: -
clone size: once
CDR3 length: 16
V gene: TRBV28
CDR3 DNA: TGTGCCAGCAGCTCCCATACCGGAACCTCTAATGAAAAACTGTTTTTT
CDR3 protein: CASSSHTGTSNEKLFF

J gene: TRBJ2-7
D gene: TRBD1
clone size: -
CDR3 length: 13
V gene: TRBV6-1
CDR3 DNA: TGTGCCAGCAGTGGGGGACAGACCTACGAGCAGTACTTC
CDR3 protein: CASSGGQTYEQYF

J gene: TRBJ2-1
D gene: TRBD1
clone size: -
CDR3 length: 21
V gene: TRBV15
CDR3 DNA: TGTGCCACCAGCAGACCTTTCACGGGACAGGGGGCTCTCCCGCGCTACAATGAGCAGTTCTTC
CDR3 protein: CATSRPFTGQGALPRYNEQFF

J gene: TRBJ2-5
D gene: -
clone size: -
CDR3 length: 14
V gene: TRBV5-5
CDR3 DNA: TGTGCCAGCAGCTCCTGGATTGGGGAGGAGACCCAGTACTTC
CDR3 protein: CASSSWIGEETQYF

J gene: TRBJ2-1
D gene: TRBD2
clone size: -
CDR3 length: 15
V gene: TRBV11-1
CDR3 DNA: TGTGCCAGCAGCTTAGTCCCAGCGGGAGGCAATGAGCAGTTCTTC
CDR3 protein: CASSLVPAGGNEQFF